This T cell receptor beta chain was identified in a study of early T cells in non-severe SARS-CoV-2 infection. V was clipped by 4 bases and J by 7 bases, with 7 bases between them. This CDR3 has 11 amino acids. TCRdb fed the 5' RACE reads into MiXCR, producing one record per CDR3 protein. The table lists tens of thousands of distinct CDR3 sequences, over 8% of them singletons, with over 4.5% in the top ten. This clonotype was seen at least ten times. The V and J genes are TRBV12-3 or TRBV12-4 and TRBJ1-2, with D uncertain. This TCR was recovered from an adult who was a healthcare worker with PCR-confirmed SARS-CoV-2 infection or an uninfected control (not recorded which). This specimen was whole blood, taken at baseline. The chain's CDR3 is CASSSGSGYTF. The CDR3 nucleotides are TGTGCCAGCAGTTCGGGTAGTGGCTACACCTTC.